This TCR beta chain was identified during a study of metastatic and nonmetastatic thyroid tumors. Original handling: Between-group CDR3 differences, defined by clinicopathological status, yielded a distant-metastasis classifier for papillary thyroid cancer. From the PCR reads, TCRdb re-called clones with MiXCR. These V and J calls derive from TCRdb rather than the authors' analysis. Found here are 6,100 or so clones, 33% of them singletons; the top ten hold less than 45%. Germline V gene sequence: CDR1 MDHEN, CDR2 SYDVKM. CDR3 length equals 12 residues. With V trimmed by 7 bases and J by 6 bases, 6 bases remained unmatched. The entire patient cohort was treatment-naive prior to thyroid surgery.

The sequence derives from a male donor with papillary thyroid cancer or a benign thyroid nodule (not recorded which). Some clones in this sample may be carry-over from other donors' samples. The sample comprised adjacent normal tissue. The J gene is TRBJ2-7, the V gene TRBV28, with TRBD2 identical over 7 bases. The CDR3 DNA reads as TGTGCCAGCACCACTTCGGGGGGCGAGCAGTACTTC. Translated, it gives CASTTSGGEQYF. The full variable domain, in which reference TRBV28 and TRBJ2-7 provide the parts outside the CDR3, is DVKVTQSSRYLVKRTGEKVFLECVQDMDHENMFWYRQDPGLGLRLIYFSYDVKMKEKGDIPEGYSVSREKKERFSLILESASTNQTSMYLCASTTSGGEQYFGPGTRLTVT.